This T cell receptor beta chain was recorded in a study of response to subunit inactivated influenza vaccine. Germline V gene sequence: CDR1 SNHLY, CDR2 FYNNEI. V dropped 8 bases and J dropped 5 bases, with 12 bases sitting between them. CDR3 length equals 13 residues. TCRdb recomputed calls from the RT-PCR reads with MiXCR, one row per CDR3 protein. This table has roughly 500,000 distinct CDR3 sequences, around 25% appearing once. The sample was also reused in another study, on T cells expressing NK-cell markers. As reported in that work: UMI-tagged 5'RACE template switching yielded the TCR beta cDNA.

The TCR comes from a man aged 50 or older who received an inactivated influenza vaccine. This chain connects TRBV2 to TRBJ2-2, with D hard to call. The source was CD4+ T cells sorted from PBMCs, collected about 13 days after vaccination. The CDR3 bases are TGTGCCAGCGGTAACAGCCAAACCGGGGAGCTGTTTTTT. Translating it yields CASGNSQTGELFF.